This T cell receptor (beta chain) originates from a study of tumor-infiltrating lymphocytes in primary liver carcinoma. Background on the study: Patients, male and female, were 30 to 69 years old. The neoplasms were of stage T1-T3 N0M0, with dimensions of 4.2 to 10 cm across. About 3.5 to 7.5 million productive TCRbeta reads were obtained from the samples, with similar numbers across tissue types. Study observations and caveats: All five tumor regions shared only about 7-25% of top clones.

V lost 5 bases, J lost 1 base, and 11 bases lay in between. Germline loops: CDR1 SQVTM, CDR2 ANQGSEA. This CDR3 is 14 amino acids long. Concerning this clonotype: Its antigen remains unidentified.

The tissue used was unsorted bulk material of about 19-34 mg. RNA and DNA were co-extracted from it with the AllPrep DNA/RNA mini kit. From about 0.5 ug of total RNA, TCR beta-specific cDNA was reverse-transcribed using a constant-region primer. Modified slightly, ARM-PCR produced TCR beta libraries over three nested multiplex PCR rounds. The first two PCR rounds used TRBV1-TRBV30 primers with a Cbeta primer, roughly 10 cycles each. MiXCR was run by TCRdb on the multiplex PCR reads, yielding one entry per CDR3 protein. The table includes 100,000 or so distinct CDR3 sequences, about 70% detected once.

The sample taken for sequencing was liver tumor tissue from sampling region 2. Subset specified: tumor region T2, inferior pole. This clonotype was sampled from a woman aged 60 to 75 with primary liver carcinoma and hepatitis B virus infection. The chain uses TRBV29-1 and TRBJ1-4; possibly TRBD1 for D (6 bases). The CDR3 DNA sequence: TGCAGCGTTAGGAGAGGGGGAACTAATGAAAAACTGTTTTTT. Translation: CSVRRGGTNEKLFF.